The following is a TCR beta chain sequence with its context. What it binds is not known. The sample originates from a study of graft-versus-host responses after intestinal transplantation. The germline V gene encodes CDR1 LGHNA and CDR2 YSLEER. Trimming at V came to 0 bases and at J to 5 bases, leaving 6 bases not matched to a gene. The CDR3 has 15 residues. Using immunoSEQ multiplex PCR, the repertoire was profiled, and TCRdb retains in-frame clones only, with some absent. The sample shows about 90,000 clones, about 93% of them seen only once. General study findings and limits: High graft-versus-host to host-versus-graft clonal ratios were seen in allografts of patients with graft-donor T cell macrochimerism.

The chain couples TRBV4-3 to TRBJ1-1; 7 bases are a match to TRBD1. The TCR was taken from a human donor who was the organ donor for an intestinal transplant. The sample in question was unstimulated CD8+ T cells sorted from spleen or lymph node cells, obtained before transplant. Written as DNA, the CDR3 is TGCGCCAGCAGCCAAGAATTAAGGGGGCGAACTGAAGCTTTCTTT. This translates into CASSQELRGRTEAFF.